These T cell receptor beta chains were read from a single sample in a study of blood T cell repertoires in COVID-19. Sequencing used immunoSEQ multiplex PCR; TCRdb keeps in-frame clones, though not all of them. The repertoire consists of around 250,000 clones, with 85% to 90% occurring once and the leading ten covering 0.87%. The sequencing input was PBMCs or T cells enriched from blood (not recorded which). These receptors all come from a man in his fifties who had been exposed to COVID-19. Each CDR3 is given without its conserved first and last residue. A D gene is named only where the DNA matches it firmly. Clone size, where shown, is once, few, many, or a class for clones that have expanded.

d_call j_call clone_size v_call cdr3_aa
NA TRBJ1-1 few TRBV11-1 ASSLDTYTEAF
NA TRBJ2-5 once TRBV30 AWRRGSEVETQY
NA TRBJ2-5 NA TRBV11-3 ASSLSRGQETQY
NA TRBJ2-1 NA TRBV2 ASRLDSYNEQF
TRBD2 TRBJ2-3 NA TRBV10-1 ASSESLAAGGDTQY
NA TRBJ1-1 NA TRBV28 ASRISGGTEAF
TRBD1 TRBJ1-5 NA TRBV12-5 ASASHGTGEGFQPQH
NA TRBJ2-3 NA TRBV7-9 ASSYGPGTDTDTQY
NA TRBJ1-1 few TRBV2 ASRETAEAF
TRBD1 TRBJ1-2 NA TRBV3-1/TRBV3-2 ASSPGTGNYGYT
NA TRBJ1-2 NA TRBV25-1 ASSEFPVRERYGYT
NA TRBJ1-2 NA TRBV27 ASKREGIYGYT
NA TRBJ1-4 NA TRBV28 ATNRASNEKLF
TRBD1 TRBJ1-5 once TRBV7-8 ASRDRGLGAQH
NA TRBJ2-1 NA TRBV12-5 ASGSPPRDEQF
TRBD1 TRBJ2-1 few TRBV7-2 ASKTGQTYNEQF
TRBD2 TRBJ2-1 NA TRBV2 ASTAVNGRASGEQF
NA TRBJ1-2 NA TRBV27 ASSSQTGTYGYT
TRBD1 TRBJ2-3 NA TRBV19 ASSQTPGQGSDTQY
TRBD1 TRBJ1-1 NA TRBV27 ASWTGKGTEAF
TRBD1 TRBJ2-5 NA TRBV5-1 ASSLVGTGVQQTQY
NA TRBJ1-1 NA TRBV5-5 ASSSTGYKGTEAF
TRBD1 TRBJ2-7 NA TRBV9 ASSALAGDSSYEQY
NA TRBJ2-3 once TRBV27 ASSPRTPRGAGDTQY
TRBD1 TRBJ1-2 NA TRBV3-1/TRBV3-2 ASSQVRGQGYGYT
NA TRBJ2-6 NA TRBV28 ASSFTGANVLT
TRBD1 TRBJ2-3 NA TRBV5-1 ASSGQGASDTQY
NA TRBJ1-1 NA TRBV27 ASSLNQGNTEAF
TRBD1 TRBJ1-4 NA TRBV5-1 ASSIRQGWDEKLF
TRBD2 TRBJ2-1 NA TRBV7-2 ASSRTSGNNEQF
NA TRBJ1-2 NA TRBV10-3 AISGGFDGYT
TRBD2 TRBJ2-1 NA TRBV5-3 ARSRTSGRREEPNNEQF
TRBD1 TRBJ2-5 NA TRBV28 ASSLTGAQETQY
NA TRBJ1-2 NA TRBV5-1 ASSLDGTLPGI
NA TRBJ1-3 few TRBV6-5 ASTEGGLRGNTIY
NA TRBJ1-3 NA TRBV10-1 ASSEWTSSSGNTIY
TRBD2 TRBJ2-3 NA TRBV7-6 ASSLAHGGGADTQY
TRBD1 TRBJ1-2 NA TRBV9 ASSGNPADRVNNGYT
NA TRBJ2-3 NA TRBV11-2 ASSLDRPSVGTDTQY
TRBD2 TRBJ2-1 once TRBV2 ASSPHTSGGGLNEQF
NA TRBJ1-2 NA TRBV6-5 ASSLSGLDGYT
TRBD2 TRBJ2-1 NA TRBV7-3 ASSLTAGGTLQF
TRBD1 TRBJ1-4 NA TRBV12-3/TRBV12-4 ASRGTGGGKLF
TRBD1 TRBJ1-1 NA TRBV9 ASSVAPTGGTEAF
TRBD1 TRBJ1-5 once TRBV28 ASSSGGQPQH
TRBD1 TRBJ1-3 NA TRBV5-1 ASSRGQGVGGNTIY
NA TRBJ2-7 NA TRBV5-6 ASSKLDRYISYEQY
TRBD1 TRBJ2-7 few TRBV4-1 ASSPSGAGGSYEQY
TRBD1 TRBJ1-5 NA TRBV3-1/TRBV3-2 ASSSGQGHQPQH
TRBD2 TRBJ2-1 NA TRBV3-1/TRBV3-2 ASSHSGRARNEQF
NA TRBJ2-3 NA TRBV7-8 ASSRRSSDRLEDTQY
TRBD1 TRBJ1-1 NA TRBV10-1 ASAAGTGGLTEAF